This TCR beta chain was captured in a study of shared clonotypes between healthy human individuals. About the study: Samples came from a couple of female and a few male donors aged 18 to 49.

In replicate PCRs of sorted subsets, approximately 200 ng DNA, approximately 28,000 T cell genomes, was used. Here immunoSEQ multiplex PCR was the method, and the copy in TCRdb shows in-frame clones only, minus some. The table shows 2 million to 2.5 million clones, with around 95% occurring only once. This clone was seen once. What it recognizes is unknown. Subsets obtained from CD4+ cells comprised CD45RA+ naive and CD45RA-negative memory cells. Whole-study results and caveats: Naive CD4 clonotype sharing across a few donors was 4.5% to 6%.

This sequence originates from a man aged 18-30 years in good health. Specimen: naive CD4+ T cells sorted from blood. The subset was: CD45RA+ positively selected.

Written as DNA, the CDR3 is TGCGCCAGCAGCTTGGGAGGGACTAGCGGGAGCACAGATACGCAGTATTTT. Amino acid sequence: CASSLGGTSGSTDTQYF. J is TRBJ2-3 and V is TRBV5-1; 12 bases align to TRBD2. The CDR3 extends over 17 amino acids. CDR1 is SGHRS and CDR2 is YFSETQ in the germline V gene. Losses at the gene ends were 0 bases for V and 0 bases for J; bases not matched to a gene: 2.